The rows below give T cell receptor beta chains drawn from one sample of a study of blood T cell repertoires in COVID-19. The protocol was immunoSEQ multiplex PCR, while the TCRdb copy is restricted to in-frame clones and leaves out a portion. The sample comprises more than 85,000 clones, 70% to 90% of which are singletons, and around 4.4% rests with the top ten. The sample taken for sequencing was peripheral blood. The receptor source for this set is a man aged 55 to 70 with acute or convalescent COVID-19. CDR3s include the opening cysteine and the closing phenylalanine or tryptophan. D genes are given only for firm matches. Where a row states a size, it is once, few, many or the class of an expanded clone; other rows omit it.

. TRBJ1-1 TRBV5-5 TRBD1 CASSPGQGQTNTEAFF TGTGCCAGCAGCCCGGGTCAGGGACAGACGAACACTGAAGCTTTCTTT
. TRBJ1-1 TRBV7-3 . CASSLALNTEAFF TGTGCCAGCAGCCTTGCGTTGAACACTGAAGCTTTCTTT
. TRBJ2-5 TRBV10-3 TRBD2 CAISERTSGGSQETQYF TGTGCCATCAGTGAAAGGACTAGCGGGGGGTCCCAAGAGACCCAGTACTTC
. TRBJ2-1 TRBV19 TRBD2 CASSIEVSAGGPFDNEQFF TGTGCCAGTAGTATAGAGGTCTCGGCGGGGGGGCCTTTTGACAATGAGCAGTTCTTC
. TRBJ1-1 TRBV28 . CASGPQGLGAFF TGTGCCAGCGGACCACAGGGTTTAGGAGCTTTCTTT
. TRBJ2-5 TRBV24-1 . CATSDLVLGVVTQYF TGTGCCACCAGTGATTTGGTCCTAGGAGTTGTGACCCAGTACTTC
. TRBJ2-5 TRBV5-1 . CASSLGEAQETQYF TGCGCCAGCAGCTTGGGAGAGGCCCAAGAGACCCAGTACTTC
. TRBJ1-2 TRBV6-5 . CASSNNNRQLYGYTF TGTGCCAGCAGTAACAATAACAGGCAACTCTATGGCTACACCTTC
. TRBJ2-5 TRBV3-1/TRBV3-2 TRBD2 CASSQDPPVGLAGGVAQYF TGTGCCAGCAGCCAAGACCCCCCCGTGGGACTAGCGGGCGGGGTGGCCCAGTACTTC
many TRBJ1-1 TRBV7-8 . CASSLAVTQTNTEAFF TGTGCCAGCAGCTTAGCCGTTACTCAAACGAACACTGAAGCTTTCTTT
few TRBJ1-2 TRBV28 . CASSYKGLGYTF TGTGCCAGCAGTTATAAGGGGCTAGGCTACACCTTC
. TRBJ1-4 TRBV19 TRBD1 CASSGRQGRREKLFF TGTGCCAGTAGTGGGAGACAGGGTCGTCGCGAAAAACTGTTTTTT
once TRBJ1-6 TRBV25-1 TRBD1 CASSETGGRSPLHF TGTGCCAGCAGTGAAACAGGGGGAAGATCACCCCTCCACTTT
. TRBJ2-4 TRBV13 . CASSPDFGLAKNIQYF TGTGCCAGCAGCCCGGACTTCGGTCTAGCCAAAAACATTCAGTACTTC
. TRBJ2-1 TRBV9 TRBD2 CASSVDKRGGRDEQFF TGTGCCAGCAGCGTAGATAAGCGGGGGGGCCGTGATGAGCAGTTCTTC
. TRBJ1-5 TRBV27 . CASSPTWTVEGQPQHF TGTGCCAGCAGTCCAACCTGGACAGTAGAGGGTCAGCCCCAGCATTTT
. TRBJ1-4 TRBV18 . CASSLQTTNEKLFF TGTGCCAGCTCACTACAGACAACTAATGAAAAACTGTTTTTT
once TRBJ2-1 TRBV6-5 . CASSYSKGGPYNEQFF TGTGCCAGCAGTTACTCGAAGGGGGGGCCCTACAATGAGCAGTTCTTC
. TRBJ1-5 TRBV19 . CASSTPGRNQPQHF TGTGCCAGTAGCACTCCAGGGCGCAATCAGCCCCAGCATTTT
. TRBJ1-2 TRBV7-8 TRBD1 CASSTGGYGYTF TGTGCCAGCAGCACAGGGGGTTATGGCTACACCTTC
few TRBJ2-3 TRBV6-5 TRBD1 CASSYSGQGITDTQYF TGTGCCAGCAGTTACTCGGGACAGGGTATCACAGATACGCAGTATTTT
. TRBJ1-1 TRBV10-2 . CASRGQLTIEAFF TGCGCCAGCAGAGGACAGCTAACGATTGAAGCTTTCTTT
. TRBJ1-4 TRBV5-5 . CASSWGGVQEKLFF TGTGCCAGCAGCTGGGGCGGGGTTCAGGAAAAACTGTTTTTT
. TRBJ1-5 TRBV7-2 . CASSMGGDQPQHF TGTGCCAGCAGTATGGGAGGGGATCAGCCCCAGCATTTT
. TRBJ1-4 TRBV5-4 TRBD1 CASSLGGGNRGEKLFF TGTGCCAGCAGCTTGGGAGGGGGCAATAGGGGTGAAAAACTGTTTTTT
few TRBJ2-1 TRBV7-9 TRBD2 CASSLTSGFYNEQFF TGTGCCAGCAGCTTGACTAGCGGGTTCTACAATGAGCAGTTCTTC
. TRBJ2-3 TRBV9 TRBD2 CASSARGTSGGGTQYF TGTGCCAGCAGCGCCCGAGGTACTAGCGGGGGGGGTACGCAGTATTTT
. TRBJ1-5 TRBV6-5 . CASSTPGEPQHF TGTGCCAGCAGTACCCCGGGGGAACCCCAGCATTTT
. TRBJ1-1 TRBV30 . CAWGFRDTEAFF TGTGCCTGGGGGTTCCGGGACACTGAAGCTTTCTTT
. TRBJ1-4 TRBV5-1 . CASSFWGGRNEKLFF TGCGCCAGCAGCTTCTGGGGGGGTAGGAATGAAAAACTGTTTTTT
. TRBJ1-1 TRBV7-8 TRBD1 CASSLVRTGINRRAEAFF TGTGCCAGCAGCTTAGTTAGGACAGGGATAAACAGAAGGGCTGAAGCTTTCTTT
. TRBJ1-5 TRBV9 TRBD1 CASSVGQGGSQPQHF TGTGCCAGCAGCGTAGGACAGGGTGGGAGTCAGCCCCAGCATTTT
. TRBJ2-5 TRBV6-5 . CASSSASKGEETQYF TGTGCCAGCAGTTCGGCTAGCAAGGGCGAAGAGACCCAGTACTTC
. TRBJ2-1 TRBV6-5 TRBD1 CASSPRGQDEQFF TGTGCCAGCAGCCCCAGGGGGCAGGATGAGCAGTTCTTC
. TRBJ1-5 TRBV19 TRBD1 CASSIGQGLGQPQHF TGTGCCAGTAGTATAGGACAGGGATTAGGTCAGCCCCAGCATTTT
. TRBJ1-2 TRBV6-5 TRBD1 CASSWDRLSGYTF TGTGCCAGCAGTTGGGACAGATTGAGCGGCTACACCTTC
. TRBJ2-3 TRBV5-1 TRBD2 CASSYRWGTSGASTDTQYF TGCGCCAGCAGCTACCGCTGGGGGACTAGCGGGGCCAGCACAGATACGCAGTATTTT